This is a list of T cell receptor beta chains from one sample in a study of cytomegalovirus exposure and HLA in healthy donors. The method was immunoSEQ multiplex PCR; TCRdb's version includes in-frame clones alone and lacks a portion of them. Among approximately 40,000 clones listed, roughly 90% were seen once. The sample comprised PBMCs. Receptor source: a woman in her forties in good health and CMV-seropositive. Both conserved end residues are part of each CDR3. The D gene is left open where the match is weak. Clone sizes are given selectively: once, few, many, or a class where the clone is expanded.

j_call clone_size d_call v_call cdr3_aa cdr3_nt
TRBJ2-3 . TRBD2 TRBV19 CASSIDFSGETDTQYF TGTGCCAGTAGTATAGATTTTAGCGGGGAAACAGATACGCAGTATTTT
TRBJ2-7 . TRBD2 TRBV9 CASSVSGGAGYEQYF TGTGCCAGCAGCGTAAGCGGGGGGGCGGGTTACGAGCAGTACTTC
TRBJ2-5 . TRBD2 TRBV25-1 CASSRTSGVETQYF TGTGCCAGCAGTAGGACTAGCGGGGTTGAGACCCAGTACTTC
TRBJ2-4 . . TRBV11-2 CASSLEEGNIQYF TGTGCCAGCAGCTTAGAGGAGGGGAACATTCAGTACTTC
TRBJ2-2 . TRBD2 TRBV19 CASHLGGYTGELFF TGTGCCAGTCATCTGGGGGGGTACACCGGGGAGCTGTTTTTT
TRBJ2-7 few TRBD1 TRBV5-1 CASSSTGGKPYEQYF TGCGCCAGCAGTTCCACAGGGGGCAAACCCTACGAGCAGTACTTC
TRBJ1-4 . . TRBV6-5 CASSYSWGGIDEKLFF TGTGCCAGCAGTTACTCCTGGGGGGGTATTGACGAAAAACTGTTTTTT
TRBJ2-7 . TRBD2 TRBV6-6 CASSYPAGGLDEQYF TGTGCCAGCAGTTACCCAGCGGGGGGGCTGGACGAGCAGTACTTC
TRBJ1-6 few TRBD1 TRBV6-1 CASSEVRRGQNSPLHF TGTGCCAGCAGTGAAGTTAGAAGGGGACAGAATTCACCCCTCCACTTT
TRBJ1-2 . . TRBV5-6 CASSTRGFGYTF TGTGCCAGCAGCACTAGGGGGTTCGGCTACACCTTC
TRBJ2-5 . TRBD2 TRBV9 CASQGGLAGQETQYF TGTGCCAGCCAGGGGGGACTAGCGGGACAAGAGACCCAGTACTTC
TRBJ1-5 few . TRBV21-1 CASSNSRRGGERPQHF TGTGCCAGCAGCAATAGTCGGCGCGGGGGAGAACGGCCCCAGCATTTT
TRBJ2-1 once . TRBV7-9 CASSLPQGHGSNEQFF TGTGCCAGCAGCTTACCGCAAGGCCACGGGTCCAATGAGCAGTTCTTC
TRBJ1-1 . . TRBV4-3 CASSQGRGGYSEAFF TGCGCCAGCAGCCAAGGTAGGGGGGGGTACAGTGAAGCTTTCTTT
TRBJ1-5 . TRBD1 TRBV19 CASSWGTGGYQPQHF TGTGCCAGTAGTTGGGGGACAGGGGGCTATCAGCCCCAGCATTTT
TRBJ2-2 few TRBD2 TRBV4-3 CASSRTSLGAGAGELFF TGCGCCAGCAGCCGGACTAGTTTAGGAGCAGGTGCCGGGGAGCTGTTTTTT